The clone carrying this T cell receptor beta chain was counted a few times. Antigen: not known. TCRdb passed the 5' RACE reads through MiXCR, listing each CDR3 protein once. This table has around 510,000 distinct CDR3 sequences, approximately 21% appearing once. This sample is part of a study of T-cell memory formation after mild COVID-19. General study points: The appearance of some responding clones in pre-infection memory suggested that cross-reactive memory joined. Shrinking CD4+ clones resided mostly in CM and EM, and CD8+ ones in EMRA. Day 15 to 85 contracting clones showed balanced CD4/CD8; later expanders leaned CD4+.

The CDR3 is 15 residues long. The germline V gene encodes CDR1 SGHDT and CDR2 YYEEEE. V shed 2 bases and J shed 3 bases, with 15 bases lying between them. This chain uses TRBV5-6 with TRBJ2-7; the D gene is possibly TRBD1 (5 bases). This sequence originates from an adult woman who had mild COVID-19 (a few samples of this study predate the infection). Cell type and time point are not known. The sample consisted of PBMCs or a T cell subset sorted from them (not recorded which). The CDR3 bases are TGTGCCAGCAGCTTAACAGGACACCTGGACTACGAGCAGTACTTC. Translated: CASSLTGHLDYEQYF.